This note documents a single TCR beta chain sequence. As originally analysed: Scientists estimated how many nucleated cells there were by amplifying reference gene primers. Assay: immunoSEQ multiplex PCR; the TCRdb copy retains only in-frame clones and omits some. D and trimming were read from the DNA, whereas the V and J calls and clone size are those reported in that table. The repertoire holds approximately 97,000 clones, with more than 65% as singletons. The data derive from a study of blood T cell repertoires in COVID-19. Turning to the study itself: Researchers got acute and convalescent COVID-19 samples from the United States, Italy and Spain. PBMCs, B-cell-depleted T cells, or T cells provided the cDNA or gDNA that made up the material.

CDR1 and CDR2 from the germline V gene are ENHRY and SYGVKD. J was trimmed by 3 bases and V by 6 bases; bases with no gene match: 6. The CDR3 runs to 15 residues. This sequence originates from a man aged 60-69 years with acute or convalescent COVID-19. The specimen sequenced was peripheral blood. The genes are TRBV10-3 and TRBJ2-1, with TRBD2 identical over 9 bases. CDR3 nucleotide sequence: TGTGCCATCAGAAAAGCGGGGGGAGACTACAATGAGCAGTTCTTC. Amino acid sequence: CAIRKAGGDYNEQFF.